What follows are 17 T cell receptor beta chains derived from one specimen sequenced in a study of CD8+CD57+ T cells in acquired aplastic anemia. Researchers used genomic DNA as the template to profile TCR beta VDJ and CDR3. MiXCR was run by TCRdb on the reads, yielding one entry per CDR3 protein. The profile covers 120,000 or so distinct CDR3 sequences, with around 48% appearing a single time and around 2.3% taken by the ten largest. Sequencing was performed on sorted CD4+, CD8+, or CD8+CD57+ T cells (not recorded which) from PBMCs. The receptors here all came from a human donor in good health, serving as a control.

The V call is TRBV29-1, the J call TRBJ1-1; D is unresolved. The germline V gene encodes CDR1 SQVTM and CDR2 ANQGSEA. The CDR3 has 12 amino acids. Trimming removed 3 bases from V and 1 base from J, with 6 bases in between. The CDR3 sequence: CSVEQANTEAFF. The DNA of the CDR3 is TGCAGCGTTGAGCAGGCGAACACTGAAGCTTTCTTT.

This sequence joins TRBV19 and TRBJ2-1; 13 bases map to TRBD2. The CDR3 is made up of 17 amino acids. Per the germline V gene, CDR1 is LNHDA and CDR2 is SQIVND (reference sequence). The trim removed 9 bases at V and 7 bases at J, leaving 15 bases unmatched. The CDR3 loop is CASRLGTSGTLRNEQFF. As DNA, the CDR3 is TGTGCCAGCAGGCTAGGGACTAGCGGGACCCTCCGGAATGAGCAGTTCTTC.

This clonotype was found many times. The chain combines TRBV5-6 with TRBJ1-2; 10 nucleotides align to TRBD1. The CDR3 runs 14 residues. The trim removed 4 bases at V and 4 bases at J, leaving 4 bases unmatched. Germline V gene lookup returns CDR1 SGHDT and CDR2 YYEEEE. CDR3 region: CASSGQGGVYGYTF. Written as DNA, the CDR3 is TGTGCCAGCAGCGGACAGGGGGGGGTCTATGGCTACACCTTC.

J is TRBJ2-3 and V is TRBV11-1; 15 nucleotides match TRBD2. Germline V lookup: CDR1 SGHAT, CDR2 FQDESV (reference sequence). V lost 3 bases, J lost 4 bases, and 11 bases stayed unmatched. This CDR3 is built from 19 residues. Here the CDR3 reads CASSFAGTSGGRSADTQYF. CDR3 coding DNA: TGTGCCAGCAGCTTCGCAGGGACTAGCGGGGGGCGTAGCGCAGATACGCAGTATTTT.

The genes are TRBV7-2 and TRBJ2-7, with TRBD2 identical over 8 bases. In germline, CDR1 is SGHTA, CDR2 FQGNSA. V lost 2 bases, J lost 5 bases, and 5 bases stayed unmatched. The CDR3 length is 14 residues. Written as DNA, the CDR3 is TGTGCCAGCAGCTTACAAGCGGGGGAGAACGAGCAGTACTTC. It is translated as CASSLQAGENEQYF.

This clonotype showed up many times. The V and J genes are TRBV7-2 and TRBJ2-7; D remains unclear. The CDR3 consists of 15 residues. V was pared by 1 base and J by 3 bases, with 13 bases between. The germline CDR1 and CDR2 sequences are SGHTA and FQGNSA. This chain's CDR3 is CASSLGAGGIYEQYF. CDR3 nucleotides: TGTGCCAGCAGCTTAGGGGCAGGTGGTATCTACGAGCAGTACTTC.

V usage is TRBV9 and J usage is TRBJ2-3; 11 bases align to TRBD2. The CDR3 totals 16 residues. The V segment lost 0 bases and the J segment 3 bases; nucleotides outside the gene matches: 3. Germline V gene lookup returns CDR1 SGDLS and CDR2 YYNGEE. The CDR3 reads CASSVDSSGGTDTQYF. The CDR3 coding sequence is TGTGCCAGCAGCGTAGATTCTAGCGGGGGGACAGATACGCAGTATTTT.

The CDR3 DNA reads as TGTGCCATCAAGCCGGGACAGGGCACAGATACGCAGTATTTT. Its protein product is CAIKPGQGTDTQYF. This rearrangement joins TRBV10-3 to TRBJ2-3; TRBD1 matches 8 bases. The CDR3 has 14 residues. J lost 1 base, V lost 7 bases, and 4 bases had no gene match. Germline V lookup: CDR1 ENHRY, CDR2 SYGVKD.

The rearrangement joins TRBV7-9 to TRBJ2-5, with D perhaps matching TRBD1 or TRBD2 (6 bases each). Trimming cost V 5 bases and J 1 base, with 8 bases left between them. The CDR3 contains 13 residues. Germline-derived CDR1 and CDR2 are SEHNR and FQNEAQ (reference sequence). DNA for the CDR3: TGTGCCAGCAGCGGGGGGCCCCAAGAGACCCAGTACTTC. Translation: CASSGGPQETQYF.

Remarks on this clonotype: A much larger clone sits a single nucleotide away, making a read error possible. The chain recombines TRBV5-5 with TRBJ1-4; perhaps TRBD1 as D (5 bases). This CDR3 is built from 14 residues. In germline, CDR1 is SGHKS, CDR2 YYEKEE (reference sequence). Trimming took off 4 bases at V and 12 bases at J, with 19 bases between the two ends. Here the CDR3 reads CASSPNQGREELFF. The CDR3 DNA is TGTGCCAGCAGCCCCAACCAGGGTAGGGAAGAACTGTTTTTT.

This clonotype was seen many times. The CDR3 nucleotides read TGCGCCAGCAGCTTGACAGGGGTCGAAGAGACCCAGTACTTC. This gives the protein CASSLTGVEETQYF. The chain couples TRBV5-1 to TRBJ2-5, with 7 positions matching TRBD1. V was pared by 1 base and J by 3 bases, with 3 bases of the junction left unmatched. The V gene's germline CDR1 is SGHRS and CDR2 YFSETQ. The CDR3 is 14 residues long.

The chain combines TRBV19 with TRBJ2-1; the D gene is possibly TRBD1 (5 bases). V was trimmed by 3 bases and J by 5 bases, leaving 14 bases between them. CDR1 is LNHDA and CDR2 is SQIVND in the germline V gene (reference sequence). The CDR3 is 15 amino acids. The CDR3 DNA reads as TGTGCCAGTAGTATTGTAGACAGTCCTAACAATGAGCAGTTCTTC. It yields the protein CASSIVDSPNNEQFF.

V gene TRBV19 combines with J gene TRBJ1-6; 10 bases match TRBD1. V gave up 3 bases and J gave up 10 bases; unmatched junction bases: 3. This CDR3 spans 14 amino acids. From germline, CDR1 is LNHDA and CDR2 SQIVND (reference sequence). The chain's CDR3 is CASSIDRGHSPLHF. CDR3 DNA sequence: TGTGCCAGTAGTATCGACAGGGGGCACTCACCCCTCCACTTT.

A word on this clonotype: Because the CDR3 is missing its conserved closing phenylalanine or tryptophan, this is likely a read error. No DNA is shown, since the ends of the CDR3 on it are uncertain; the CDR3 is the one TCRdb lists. The CDR3 reads CASSVTSG. The rearrangement joins TRBV2 to TRBJ1-6. Germline CDR1 SNHLY, CDR2 FYNNEI. The CDR3 has 8 residues if both end residues are counted.

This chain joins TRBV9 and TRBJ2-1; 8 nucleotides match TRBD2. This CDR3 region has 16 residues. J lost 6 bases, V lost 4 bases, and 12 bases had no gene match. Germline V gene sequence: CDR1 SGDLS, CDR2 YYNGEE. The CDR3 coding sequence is TGTGCCAGCAGCAGTTCGTTAACTAGCGGAGGCAATGAGCAGTTCTTC. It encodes CASSSSLTSGGNEQFF.

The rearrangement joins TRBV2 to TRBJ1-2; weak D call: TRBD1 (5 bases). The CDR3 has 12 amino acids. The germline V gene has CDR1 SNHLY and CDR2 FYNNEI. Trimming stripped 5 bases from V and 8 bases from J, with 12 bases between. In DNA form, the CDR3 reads TGTGCCAGCAGTTTGGGGGTTTGGGGCTACACCTTC. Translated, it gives CASSLGVWGYTF.

CDR3 DNA: TGCAGCGCGGGACAGGGGGCTAGCTATGGCTACACCTTC. Translating it yields CSAGQGASYGYTF. V usage is TRBV29-1 and J usage is TRBJ1-2, with 12 bases aligning to TRBD1. The CDR3 consists of 13 residues. The ends lost 7 bases at V and 4 bases at J; junction bases unmatched: 4. Germline CDR1 SQVTM, CDR2 ANQGSEA.